Listed here is a single T cell receptor beta chain. Germline V gives CDR1 SGHNT, CDR2 YENEEA. Germline trimming cut 4 bases from V and 5 bases from J; bases unmatched to any gene: 12. This CDR3 is 16 amino acids long. Only in-frame clones appear in the TCRdb table, and some are missing; sequencing was by immunoSEQ multiplex PCR. Among approximately 300,000 clones listed, about 89% were seen once. This entry is derived from a study of blood T cell repertoires in COVID-19. Study details: From T cells, B-cell-depleted T cells, or PBMCs came the material, which was cDNA or gDNA.

Participants were aged about 18 to 100 years from about two dozen US areas. Resolution of symptoms, clearance, or two negative PCRs was present in recovered Cohort 3 donors. The gene calls are TRBV11-3 and TRBJ2-5; TRBD2 matches 8 bases. Sequencing used PBMCs or T cells enriched from blood (not recorded which). The receptor was derived from a woman between 18 and 29 years old who had recovered from COVID-19. The CDR3 region has the DNA TGTGCCAGCAGCTCGCCACGGGAGGGGGGGAGCGAGACCCAGTACTTC. Its translation is CASSSPREGGSETQYF.